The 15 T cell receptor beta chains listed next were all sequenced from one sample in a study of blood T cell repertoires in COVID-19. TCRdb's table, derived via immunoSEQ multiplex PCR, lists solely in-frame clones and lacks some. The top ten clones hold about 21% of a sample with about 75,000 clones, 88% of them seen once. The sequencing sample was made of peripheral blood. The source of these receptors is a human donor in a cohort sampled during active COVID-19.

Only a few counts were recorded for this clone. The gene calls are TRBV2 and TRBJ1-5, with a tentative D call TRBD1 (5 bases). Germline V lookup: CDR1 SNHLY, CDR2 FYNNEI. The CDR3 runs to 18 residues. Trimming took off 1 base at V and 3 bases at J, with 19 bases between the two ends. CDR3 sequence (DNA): TGTGCCAGCAGTGAAGTTCGGGTCGGGAGGGGCATCAATCAGCCCCAGCATTTT. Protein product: CASSEVRVGRGINQPQHF.

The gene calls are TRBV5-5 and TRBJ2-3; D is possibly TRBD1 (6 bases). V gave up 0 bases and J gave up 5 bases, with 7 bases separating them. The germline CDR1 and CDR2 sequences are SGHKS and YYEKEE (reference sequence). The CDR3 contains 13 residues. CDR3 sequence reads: CASSLEGVDTQYF. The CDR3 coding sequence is TGTGCCAGCAGCTTGGAGGGGGTAGATACGCAGTATTTT.

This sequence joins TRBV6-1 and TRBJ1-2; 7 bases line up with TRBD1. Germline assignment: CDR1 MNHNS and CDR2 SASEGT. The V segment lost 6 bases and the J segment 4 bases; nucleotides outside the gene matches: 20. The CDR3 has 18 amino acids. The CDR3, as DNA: TGTGCCAGCAGGGAAAGGGGGCGGGCTTCTCAAACTCGCTATGGCTACACCTTC. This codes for CASRERGRASQTRYGYTF.

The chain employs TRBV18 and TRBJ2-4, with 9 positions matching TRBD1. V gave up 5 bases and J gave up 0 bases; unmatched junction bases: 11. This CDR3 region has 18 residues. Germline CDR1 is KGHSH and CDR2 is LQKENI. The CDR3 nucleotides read TGTGCCAGCTCAGCTCGGGACAGGGCGATTGTAGCCAAAAACATTCAGTACTTC. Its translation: CASSARDRAIVAKNIQYF.

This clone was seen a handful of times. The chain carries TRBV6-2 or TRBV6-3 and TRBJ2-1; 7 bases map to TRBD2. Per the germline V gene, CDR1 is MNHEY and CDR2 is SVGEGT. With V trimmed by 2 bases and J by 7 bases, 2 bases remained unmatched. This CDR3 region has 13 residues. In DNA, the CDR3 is TGTGCCAGCAGTTACCTGGGGGGGAATGAGCAGTTCTTC. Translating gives CASSYLGGNEQFF.

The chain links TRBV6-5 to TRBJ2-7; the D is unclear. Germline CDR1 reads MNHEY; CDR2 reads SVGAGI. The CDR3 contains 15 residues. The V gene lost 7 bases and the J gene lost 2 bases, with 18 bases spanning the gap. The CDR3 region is CASKYDLVAAYEQYF. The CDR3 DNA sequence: TGTGCCAGCAAGTACGATTTGGTGGCTGCCTACGAGCAGTACTTC.

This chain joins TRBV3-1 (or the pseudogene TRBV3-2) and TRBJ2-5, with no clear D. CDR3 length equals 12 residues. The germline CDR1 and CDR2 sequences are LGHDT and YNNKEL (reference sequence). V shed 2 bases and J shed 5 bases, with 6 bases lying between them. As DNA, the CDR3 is TGTGCCAGCAGCCAAACCGGGGAGACCCAGTACTTC. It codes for CASSQTGETQYF.

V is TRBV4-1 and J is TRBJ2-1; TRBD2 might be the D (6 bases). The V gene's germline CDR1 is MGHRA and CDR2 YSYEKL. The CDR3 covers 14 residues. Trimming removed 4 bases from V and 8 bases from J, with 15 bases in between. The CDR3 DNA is TGCGCCAGCAGCCCGGCGGCTAGCGTCGATGAGCAGTTCTTC. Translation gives CASSPAASVDEQFF.

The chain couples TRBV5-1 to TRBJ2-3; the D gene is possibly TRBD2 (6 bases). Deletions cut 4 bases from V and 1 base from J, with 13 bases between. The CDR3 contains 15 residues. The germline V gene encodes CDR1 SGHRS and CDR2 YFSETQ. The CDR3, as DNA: TGCGCCAGCAGCCGAACTAGCAGCGGCACAGATACGCAGTATTTT. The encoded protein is CASSRTSSGTDTQYF.

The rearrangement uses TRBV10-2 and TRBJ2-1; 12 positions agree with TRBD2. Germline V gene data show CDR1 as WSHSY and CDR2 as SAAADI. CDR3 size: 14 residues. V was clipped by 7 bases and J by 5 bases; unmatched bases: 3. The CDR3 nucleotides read TGCGCCAGCACCACTAGCGGGGGGAACAATGAGCAGTTCTTC. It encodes CASTTSGGNNEQFF.

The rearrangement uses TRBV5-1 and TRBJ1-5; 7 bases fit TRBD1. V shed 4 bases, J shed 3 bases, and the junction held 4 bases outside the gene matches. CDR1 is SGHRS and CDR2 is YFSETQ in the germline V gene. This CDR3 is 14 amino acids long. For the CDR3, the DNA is TGCGCCAGCAGCGACGGGACAGACAATCAGCCCCAGCATTTT. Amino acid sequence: CASSDGTDNQPQHF.

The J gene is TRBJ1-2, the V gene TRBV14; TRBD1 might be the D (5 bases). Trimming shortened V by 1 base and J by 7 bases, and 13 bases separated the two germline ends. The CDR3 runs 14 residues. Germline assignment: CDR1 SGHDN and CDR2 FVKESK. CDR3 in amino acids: CASSQVPGHGGYTF. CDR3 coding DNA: TGTGCCAGCAGCCAAGTCCCTGGACATGGTGGCTACACCTTC.

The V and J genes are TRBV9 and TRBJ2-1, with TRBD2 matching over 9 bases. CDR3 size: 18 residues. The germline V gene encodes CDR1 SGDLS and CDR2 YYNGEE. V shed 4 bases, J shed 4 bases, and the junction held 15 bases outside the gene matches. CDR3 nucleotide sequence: TGTGCCAGCAGCAGATCTCACTTAGCGGGAGTCGGGTACAATGAGCAGTTCTTC. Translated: CASSRSHLAGVGYNEQFF.

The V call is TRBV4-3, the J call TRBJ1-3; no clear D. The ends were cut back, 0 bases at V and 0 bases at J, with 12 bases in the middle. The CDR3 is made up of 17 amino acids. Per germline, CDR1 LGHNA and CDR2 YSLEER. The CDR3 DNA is TGCGCCAGCAGCCAAGATTACCGTTCGGGCTCTGGAAACACCATATATTTT. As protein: CASSQDYRSGSGNTIYF.

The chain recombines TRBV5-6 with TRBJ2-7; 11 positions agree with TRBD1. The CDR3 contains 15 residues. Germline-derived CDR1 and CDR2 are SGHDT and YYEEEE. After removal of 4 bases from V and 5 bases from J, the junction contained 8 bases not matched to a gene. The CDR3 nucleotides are TGTGCCAGCAGCAAACGGGACAGGGGGTTCCACGAGCAGTACTTC. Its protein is CASSKRDRGFHEQYF.